Below, 21 T cell receptor beta chains from the same sample are listed, as sequenced in a study of T cell responses to AZD1222 COVID-19 vaccine. Produced via immunoSEQ multiplex PCR; TCRdb's table is partial and in-frame only. The table records about 180,000 clones, more than 70% of them present only once. Source: peripheral blood, taken 28 days after the second AZD1222 dose. These TCRs come from an adult who received the AZD1222 COVID-19 vaccine.

By its share, this clone is medium-sized (0.01 to 0.1%). The chain joins TRBV27 to TRBJ1-5, with D uncertain. The CDR3 has 13 residues. Trimming cost V 2 bases and J 4 bases, with 6 bases left between them. The germline V gene has CDR1 MNHEY and CDR2 SMNVEV (reference sequence). The CDR3, as DNA: TGTGCCAGCAGTTTAATGAGGAATCAGCCCCAGCATTTT. Protein sequence: CASSLMRNQPQHF.

The V gene is TRBV3-1 (or the pseudogene TRBV3-2), the J gene TRBJ2-7; the match to TRBD2 covers 8 bases. The V gene end was trimmed by 6 bases and the J gene end by 2 bases; junction bases not matched to a gene: 6. This CDR3 has 14 residues. CDR1 and CDR2 (germline): LGHDT, YNNKEL (reference sequence). The CDR3 coding sequence is TGTGCCAGCAGACATAGCGGGACCGCCTACGAGCAGTACTTC. Translating it yields CASRHSGTAYEQYF.

This clone was counted once. The chain combines TRBV9 with TRBJ2-2; D unclear. This CDR3 is 15 amino acids long. Looked up from germline, CDR1 is SGDLS and CDR2 is YYNGEE. V dropped 0 bases and J dropped 4 bases, with 10 bases sitting between them. DNA of the CDR3: TGTGCCAGCAGCGTAGATAGCAGGCCCACCGGGGAGCTGTTTTTT. It specifies CASSVDSRPTGELFF.

The chain links TRBV28 to TRBJ2-5; perhaps D is TRBD1 or TRBD2 (6 bases each). CDR1 is MDHEN, CDR2 SYDVKM, per germline. This CDR3 region has 14 residues. Trimming shortened V by 6 bases and J by 4 bases, and 15 bases separated the two germline ends. This chain's CDR3 is CASSPFGGGETQYF. The CDR3 nucleotides are TGTGCCAGCAGCCCCTTTGGAGGGGGAGAGACCCAGTACTTC.

This chain uses TRBV27 with TRBJ2-7; 8 bases map to TRBD2. Trimming at V came to 2 bases and at J to 2 bases, leaving 5 bases not matched to a gene. The V gene's germline CDR1 is MNHEY and CDR2 SMNVEV (reference sequence). The CDR3 has 15 residues. CDR3 sequence: CASSLKSGSTYEQYF. The CDR3, as DNA: TGTGCCAGCAGTTTAAAAAGCGGGAGCACCTACGAGCAGTACTTC.

The V gene is TRBV7-2, the J gene TRBJ1-2; maybe TRBD1 (5 bases). Germline V gene sequence: CDR1 SGHTA, CDR2 FQGNSA. The CDR3 sequence is 13 residues long. The V end lost 2 bases, the J end lost 4 bases, and 8 bases lay between the germline ends. For the CDR3, the DNA is TGTGCCAGCAGCTTAAGGGGCGTCTATGGCTACACCTTC. Residues: CASSLRGVYGYTF.

The chain is built from TRBV9 and TRBJ2-3, with 7 nucleotides matching TRBD2. The CDR3 runs 14 residues. V dropped 3 bases and J dropped 4; count of bases not matched to a gene: 5. Germline CDR1 and CDR2: SGDLS and YYNGEE. CDR3 DNA sequence: TGTGCCAGCAGCGACCGGGAGGTGGCAGATACGCAGTATTTT. Its translation is CASSDREVADTQYF. The entire variable domain, with the rest obtained from reference TRBV9 and TRBJ2-3, is as follows: DSGVTQTPKHLITATGQRVTLRCSPRSGDLSVYWYQQSLDQGLQFLIQYYNGEERAKGNILERFSAQQFPDLHSELNLSSLELGDSALYFCASSDREVADTQYFGPGTRLTVL.

This clone was detected a few times. The chain joins TRBV28 to TRBJ1-2, with D perhaps matching TRBD1 (5 bases). V was shortened by 2 bases and J by 4 bases, with 14 bases between the two germline ends. Germline V CDR1 and CDR2: MDHEN, SYDVKM. The CDR3 consists of 15 residues. CDR3 nucleotides: TGTGCCAGCAGTTTACGAGGGGCTGGTGGCTATGGCTACACCTTC. Protein product: CASSLRGAGGYGYTF.

The chain is built from TRBV21-1 and TRBJ1-4. TRBV21-1 corresponds to a pseudogene. The CDR3 loop spans 17 amino acids. In nucleotides, the CDR3 is TGTGCCAGCAGCAAAGCGCTGAGAGGGAAGGAAGATGAAAAACTGTTTTTT. Protein: CASSKALRGKEDEKLFF.

The CDR3: CAWHPGLAGGPIYEQFF. The DNA for the CDR3 is TGTGCCTGGCATCCGGGACTAGCGGGAGGGCCTATCTATGAGCAGTTCTTC. The chain employs TRBV30 and TRBJ2-1; 16 nucleotides align to TRBD2. V lost 5 bases and J lost 8; bases outside the gene matches: 12. CDR3 size: 17 residues. From germline, CDR1 is GTSNPN and CDR2 SVGIG (reference sequence).

The chain is built from TRBV29-1 and TRBJ1-2; D possibly corresponds to TRBD1 (6 bases). The CDR3 length is 13 residues. Germline CDR1 and CDR2: SQVTM and ANQGSEA. Trimming stripped 7 bases from V and 0 bases from J, with 12 bases between. The CDR3 loop is CSAQQGTNYGYTF. The CDR3 nucleotides read TGCAGCGCACAACAGGGCACTAACTATGGCTACACCTTC.

This sequence joins TRBV5-6 and TRBJ2-7; D not resolved. CDR1 is SGHDT and CDR2 is YYEEEE in the germline V gene. The CDR3 consists of 12 residues. V gave up 0 bases and J gave up 2 bases, with 3 bases separating them. The CDR3 region is CASSLATYEQYF. CDR3 coding DNA: TGTGCCAGCAGCTTGGCTACCTACGAGCAGTACTTC.

This clone was observed a single time. This rearrangement joins TRBV9 to TRBJ2-2; weak D call: TRBD2 (5 bases). The CDR3 has 15 amino acids. Germline CDR1 SGDLS, CDR2 YYNGEE. V was shortened by 0 bases and J by 2 bases, with 8 bases between the two germline ends. CDR3 in amino acids: CASSVVGRNTGELFF. For the CDR3, the DNA is TGTGCCAGCAGCGTAGTAGGGAGAAACACCGGGGAGCTGTTTTTT.

The CDR3 loop reads CASRERGTPGGDEQFF. CDR3 nucleotide sequence: TGTGCCAGCAGAGAACGAGGCACCCCGGGGGGGGATGAGCAGTTCTTC. This chain links TRBV13 with TRBJ2-1; TRBD2 matches at 8 bases. The V gene's germline CDR1 is PRHDT and CDR2 FYEKMQ (reference sequence). The ends lost 6 bases at V and 8 bases at J; junction bases unmatched: 15. The CDR3 runs 16 residues.

The chain has TRBV7-9 and TRBJ2-7; 7 bases are a match to TRBD2. Germline V gene data show CDR1 as SEHNR and CDR2 as FQNEAQ (reference sequence). V lost 6 bases, J lost 2 bases, and 7 bases stayed unmatched. This CDR3 is 14 amino acids long. In DNA, the CDR3 is TGTGCCAGCAGTGGGCGGGAGCCACCCTACGAGCAGTACTTC. It yields the protein CASSGREPPYEQYF.

The V call is TRBV19, the J call TRBJ1-1; no clear D gene. The CDR3 spans 13 residues. The germline CDR1 and CDR2 sequences are LNHDA and SQIVND (reference sequence). The V end was cut by 8 bases, the J end by 2 bases, with 12 bases between. In DNA, the CDR3 is TGTGCCAGTGCCCAGGCGGTCAACACTGAAGCTTTCTTT. This translates into CASAQAVNTEAFF. The full variable domain, completed using reference TRBV19 and TRBJ1-1, is DGGITQSPKYLFRKEGQNVTLSCEQNLNHDAMYWYRQDPGQGLRLIYYSQIVNDFQKGDIAEGYSVSREKKESFPLTVTSAQKNPTAFYLCASAQAVNTEAFFGQGTRLTVV.

The rearrangement links TRBV3-1 (or the pseudogene TRBV3-2) to TRBJ2-5, with 8 bases lining up with TRBD2. This CDR3 has 15 residues. With 5 bases clipped from V and 5 bases from J, the junction kept 10 bases outside the gene matches. Germline V gives CDR1 LGHDT, CDR2 YNNKEL (reference sequence). The CDR3 is CASSFAGGGWETQYF. The CDR3 nucleotides are TGTGCCAGCAGCTTCGCGGGAGGAGGATGGGAGACCCAGTACTTC.

This chain connects TRBV6-5 to TRBJ2-7; TRBD1 matches 7 bases. This CDR3 region has 13 residues. V was pared by 7 bases and J by 3 bases, with 6 bases of the junction left unmatched. The germline CDR1 and CDR2 sequences are MNHEY and SVGAGI. CDR3 in amino acids: CASTSRQGYEQYF. The CDR3 DNA reads TGTGCCAGCACCTCCCGACAGGGCTACGAGCAGTACTTC.

V gene TRBV2 combines with J gene TRBJ2-3, with D unresolved. The CDR3 has 13 amino acids. Germline loops: CDR1 SNHLY, CDR2 FYNNEI. Deletions cut 2 bases from V and 1 base from J, with 4 bases between. CDR3 amino acids: CASSEQRTDTQYF. CDR3 bases: TGTGCCAGCAGTGAACAGCGCACAGATACGCAGTATTTT. The whole variable domain, remainder taken from reference TRBV2 and TRBJ2-3, is EPEVTQTPSHQVTQMGQEVILRCVPISNHLYFYWYRQILGQKVEFLVSFYNNEISEKSEIFDDQFSVERPDGSNFTLKIRSTKLEDSAMYFCASSEQRTDTQYFGPGTRLTVL.

The J gene is TRBJ2-5, the V gene TRBV7-3; 7 bases are a match to TRBD2. V lost 3 bases, J lost 2 bases, and 6 bases stayed unmatched. The CDR3 has 15 amino acids. CDR1 SGHTA and CDR2 FQGTGA come from the germline V gene. CDR3 region: CASSFGAGRQETQYF. For the CDR3, the DNA is TGTGCCAGCAGCTTCGGAGCGGGAAGGCAAGAGACCCAGTACTTC.

This rearrangement joins TRBV28 to TRBJ2-7, with TRBD1 matching 10 bases. J was trimmed by 0 bases and V by 5 bases; bases with no gene match: 4. Germline-derived CDR1 and CDR2 are MDHEN and SYDVKM. The CDR3 has 15 residues. CDR3 region: CASSLTGGASYEQYF. DNA for the CDR3: TGTGCCAGCAGTCTGACAGGGGGCGCCTCCTACGAGCAGTACTTC.